This record concerns one TCR beta chain sequence. These data come from a study of regulatory T cells in long-lasting Graves disease. Time point indicated: newly diagnosed GD, antithyroid drugs for less than 3 months. PBMCs provided the RNA from which the TCR library was made. The authors drew patients from an endocrinology department in Xi'an, China. Assembly of TCR beta libraries relied on iRepertoire HTBI primers together with Arm-PCR of CDR3 regions. MiXCR, run by TCRdb on the multiplex PCR reads, gives a single entry per CDR3 protein. The sample contains roughly 400,000 distinct CDR3 sequences, about 16% of which appear only once. The same data also contributed to another study, on T cells in Graves' hyperthyroidism and ophthalmopathy.

The source material was peripheral blood mononuclear cells (PBMCs), sampled at new diagnosis, from a patient treated with antithyroid drugs. The sequence was obtained from a woman aged 18-29 years with Graves disease.

CDR3 sequence: CATRSNGGTEAFF. The CDR3 bases are TGTGCCACTAGATCTAACGGGGGGACTGAAGCTTTCTTT. The genes are TRBV6-1 and TRBJ1-1, with D perhaps matching TRBD1 (5 bases). Trimming took off 10 bases at V and 5 bases at J, with 17 bases between the two ends. This CDR3 is 13 amino acids long. The germline CDR1 and CDR2 sequences are MNHNS and SASEGT.